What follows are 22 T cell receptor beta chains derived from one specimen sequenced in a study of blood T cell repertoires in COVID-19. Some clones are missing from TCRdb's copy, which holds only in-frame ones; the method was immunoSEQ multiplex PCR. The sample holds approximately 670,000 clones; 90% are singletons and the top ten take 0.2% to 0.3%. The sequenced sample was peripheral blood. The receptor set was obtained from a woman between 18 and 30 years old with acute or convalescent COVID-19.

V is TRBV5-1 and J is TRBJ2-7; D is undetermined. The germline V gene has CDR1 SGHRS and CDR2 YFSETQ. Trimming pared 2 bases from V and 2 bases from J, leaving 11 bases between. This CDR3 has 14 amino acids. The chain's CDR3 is CASSLYSSTYEQYF. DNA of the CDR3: TGCGCCAGCAGCTTATACTCGAGTACCTACGAGCAGTACTTC.

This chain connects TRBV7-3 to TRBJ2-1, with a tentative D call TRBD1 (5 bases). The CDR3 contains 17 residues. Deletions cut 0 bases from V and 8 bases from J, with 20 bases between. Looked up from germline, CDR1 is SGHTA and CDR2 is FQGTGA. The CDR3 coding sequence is TGTGCCAGCAGCTTAACGGCAGGTGGCAGTCCCAGGGATGAGCAGTTCTTC. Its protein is CASSLTAGGSPRDEQFF.

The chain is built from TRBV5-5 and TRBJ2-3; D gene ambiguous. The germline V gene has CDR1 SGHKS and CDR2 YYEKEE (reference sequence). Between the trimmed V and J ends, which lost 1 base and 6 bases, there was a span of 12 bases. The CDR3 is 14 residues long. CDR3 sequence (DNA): TGTGCCAGCAGCTTGCCGCAGGTTCTTGATACGCAGTATTTT. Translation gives CASSLPQVLDTQYF.

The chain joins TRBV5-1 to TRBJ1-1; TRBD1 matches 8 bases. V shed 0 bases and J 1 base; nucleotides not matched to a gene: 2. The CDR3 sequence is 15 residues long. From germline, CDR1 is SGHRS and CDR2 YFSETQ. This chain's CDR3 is CASSLATGGNTEAFF. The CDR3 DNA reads TGCGCCAGCAGCTTGGCTACAGGGGGGAACACTGAAGCTTTCTTT.

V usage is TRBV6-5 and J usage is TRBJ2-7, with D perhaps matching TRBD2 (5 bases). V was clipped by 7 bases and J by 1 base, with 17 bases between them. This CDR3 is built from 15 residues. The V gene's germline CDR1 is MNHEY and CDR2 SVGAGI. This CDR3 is CASTQRGFRSYEQYF. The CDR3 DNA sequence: TGTGCCAGCACCCAACGGGGTTTCAGGTCCTACGAGCAGTACTTC.

The CDR3: CASSNQGRGTEAFF. The CDR3 bases are TGTGCCAGCAGCAACCAGGGTAGGGGCACTGAAGCTTTCTTT. J is TRBJ1-1 and V is TRBV2; weak D call: TRBD1 (5 bases). The CDR3 runs to 14 residues. Germline V CDR1 and CDR2: SNHLY, FYNNEI. Trimming removed 6 bases from V and 4 bases from J, with 15 bases in between. The full variable domain, completed using reference TRBV2 and TRBJ1-1, is EPEVTQTPSHQVTQMGQEVILRCVPISNHLYFYWYRQILGQKVEFLVSFYNNEISEKSEIFDDQFSVERPDGSNFTLKIRSTKLEDSAMYFCASSNQGRGTEAFFGQGTRLTVV.

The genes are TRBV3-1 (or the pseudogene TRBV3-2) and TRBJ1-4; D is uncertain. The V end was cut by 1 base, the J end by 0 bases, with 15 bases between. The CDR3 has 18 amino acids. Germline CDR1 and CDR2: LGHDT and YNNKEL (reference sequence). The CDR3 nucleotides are TGTGCCAGCAGCCAAGTTATGGGCCGGATTGCAACTAATGAAAAACTGTTTTTT. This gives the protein CASSQVMGRIATNEKLFF.

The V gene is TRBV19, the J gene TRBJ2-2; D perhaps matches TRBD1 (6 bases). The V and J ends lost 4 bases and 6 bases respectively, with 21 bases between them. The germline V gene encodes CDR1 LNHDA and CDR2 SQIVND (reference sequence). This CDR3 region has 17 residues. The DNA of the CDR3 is TGTGCCAGTAGTAGGGTTACAGGGCCAACGGGGCCCGGGGAGCTGTTTTTT. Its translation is CASSRVTGPTGPGELFF.

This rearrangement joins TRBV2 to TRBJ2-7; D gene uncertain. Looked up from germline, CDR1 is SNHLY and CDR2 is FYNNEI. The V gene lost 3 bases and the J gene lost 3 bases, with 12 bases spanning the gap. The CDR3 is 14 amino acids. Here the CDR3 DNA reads TGTGCCAGCAGTGATAGGCTAGATCTCTACGAGCAGTACTTC. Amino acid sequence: CASSDRLDLYEQYF.

CDR3 sequence: CSVEASGGYTF. The DNA for the CDR3 is TGCAGCGTTGAAGCATCGGGGGGCTACACCTTC. This chain uses TRBV29-1 with TRBJ1-2; unclear D gene. The CDR3 has 11 amino acids. Trimming cost V 1 base and J 8 bases, with 8 bases left between them. Germline V CDR1 and CDR2: SQVTM, ANQGSEA.

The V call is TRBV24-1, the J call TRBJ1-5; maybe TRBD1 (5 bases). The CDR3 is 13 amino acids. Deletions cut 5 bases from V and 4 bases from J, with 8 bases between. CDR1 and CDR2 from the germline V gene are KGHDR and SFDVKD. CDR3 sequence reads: CATSVQGNQPQHF. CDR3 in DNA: TGTGCCACCAGTGTCCAGGGAAATCAGCCCCAGCATTTT.

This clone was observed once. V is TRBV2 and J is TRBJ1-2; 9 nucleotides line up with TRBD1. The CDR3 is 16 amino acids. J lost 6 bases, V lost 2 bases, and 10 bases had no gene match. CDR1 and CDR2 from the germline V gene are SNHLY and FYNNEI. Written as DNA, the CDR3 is TGTGCCAGCAGTGAATGGGGGACAGGGAGTTTTCATGGCTACACCTTC. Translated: CASSEWGTGSFHGYTF.

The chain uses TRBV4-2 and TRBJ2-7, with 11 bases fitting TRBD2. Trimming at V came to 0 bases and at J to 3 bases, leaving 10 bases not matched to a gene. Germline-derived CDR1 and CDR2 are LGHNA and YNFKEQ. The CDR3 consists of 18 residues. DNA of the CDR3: TGTGCCAGCAGCCAAGAAGTGACTAGCGGGGTAACCCACTACGAGCAGTACTTC. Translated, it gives CASSQEVTSGVTHYEQYF.

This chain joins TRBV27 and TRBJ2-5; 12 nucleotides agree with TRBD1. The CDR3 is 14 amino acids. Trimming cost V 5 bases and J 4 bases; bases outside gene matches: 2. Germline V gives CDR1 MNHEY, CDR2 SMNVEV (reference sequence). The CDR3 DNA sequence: TGTGCCAGCAGTGGGACAGGGGGCGTAGAGACCCAGTACTTC. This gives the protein CASSGTGGVETQYF.

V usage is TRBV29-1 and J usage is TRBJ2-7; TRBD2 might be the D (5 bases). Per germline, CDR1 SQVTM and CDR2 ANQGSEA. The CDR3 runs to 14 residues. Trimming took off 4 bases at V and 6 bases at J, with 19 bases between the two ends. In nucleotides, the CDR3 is TGCAGCGTTGGGCGAGGGTCCGGGATTGCCGAGCAGTACTTC. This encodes CSVGRGSGIAEQYF.

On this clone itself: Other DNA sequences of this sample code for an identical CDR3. The CDR3 nucleotides are TGTGCCAGCTCCCTACAGGGTGCGAATGGCTACACCTTC. Protein sequence: CASSLQGANGYTF. This chain links TRBV18 with TRBJ1-2; tentative D call: TRBD1 (6 bases). Germline V gives CDR1 KGHSH, CDR2 LQKENI. V was pared by 6 bases and J by 6 bases, with 14 bases between. This CDR3 has 13 amino acids.

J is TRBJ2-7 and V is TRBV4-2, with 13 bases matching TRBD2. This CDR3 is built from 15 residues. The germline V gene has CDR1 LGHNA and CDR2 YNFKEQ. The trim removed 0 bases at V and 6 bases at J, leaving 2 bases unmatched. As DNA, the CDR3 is TGTGCCAGCAGCCAAGAAACTAGCGGGGGGGCCGAGCAGTACTTC. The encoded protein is CASSQETSGGAEQYF.

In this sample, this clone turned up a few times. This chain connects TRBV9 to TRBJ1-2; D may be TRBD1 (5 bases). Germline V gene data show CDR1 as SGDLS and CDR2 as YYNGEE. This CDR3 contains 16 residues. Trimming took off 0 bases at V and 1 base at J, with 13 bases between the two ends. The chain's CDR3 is CASSVGLGDGNYGYTF. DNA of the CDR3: TGTGCCAGCAGCGTAGGTTTAGGGGATGGTAACTATGGCTACACCTTC.

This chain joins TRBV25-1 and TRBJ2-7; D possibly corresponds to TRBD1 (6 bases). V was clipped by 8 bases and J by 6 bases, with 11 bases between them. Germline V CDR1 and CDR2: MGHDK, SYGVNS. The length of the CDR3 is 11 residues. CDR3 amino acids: CASHRGGEQYF. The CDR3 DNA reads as TGTGCCAGCCACCGAGGGGGCGAGCAGTACTTC.

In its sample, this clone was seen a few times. The CDR3, as DNA: TGTGCCAGCAGCTTCGGGGGGGAGGACATTCAGTACTTC. This sequence encodes CASSFGGEDIQYF. This chain connects TRBV7-2 to TRBJ2-4; the match to TRBD2 covers 8 bases. V lost 3 bases and J lost 8; bases outside the gene matches: 3. Germline V gene sequence: CDR1 SGHTA, CDR2 FQGNSA. This CDR3 spans 13 amino acids. Together with reference TRBV7-2 and TRBJ2-4, the CDR3 gives the full variable domain: GAGVSQSPSNKVTEKGKDVELRCDPISGHTALYWYRQSLGQGLEFLIYFQGNSAPDKSGLPSDRFSAERTGGSVSTLTIQRTQQEDSAVYLCASSFGGEDIQYFGAGTRLSVL.

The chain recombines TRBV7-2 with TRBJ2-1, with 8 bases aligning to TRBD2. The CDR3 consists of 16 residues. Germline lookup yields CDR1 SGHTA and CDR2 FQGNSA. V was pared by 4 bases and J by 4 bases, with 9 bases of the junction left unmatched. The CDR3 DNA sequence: TGTGCCAGCAGCTCCGGCCGGGGGGGCGCGTACAATGAGCAGTTCTTC. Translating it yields CASSSGRGGAYNEQFF.

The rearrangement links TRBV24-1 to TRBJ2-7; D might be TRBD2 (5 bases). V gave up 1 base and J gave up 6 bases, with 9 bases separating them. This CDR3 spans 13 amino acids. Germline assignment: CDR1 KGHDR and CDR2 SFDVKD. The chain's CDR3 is CATSDFSGFEQYF. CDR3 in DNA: TGTGCCACCAGTGATTTTTCGGGGTTCGAGCAGTACTTC.